Each of the 26 T cell receptor beta chains below was sequenced from the same sample in a study of type 1 regulatory T cells. General study findings and limits: Compared with non-Tr1 cells, Tr1 cells showed a narrower TCR repertoire.

These receptors' targets are unknown. TCRdb itself ran the reads through MiXCR, one entry per CDR3 protein. The sample carries under 75,000 distinct CDR3 sequences, about a fifth recorded once. The sample was cultured type 1 regulatory T (Tr1) cells, either the whole culture or a sorted fraction (not recorded which). All receptors come from a human donor in good health.

The chain joins TRBV20-1 to TRBJ1-6; D is ambiguous. V lost 4 bases and J 5 bases, leaving 18 bases between the germline ends. This CDR3 region has 16 residues. CDR1 is DFQATT, CDR2 SNEGSKA, per germline (reference sequence). The CDR3 DNA follows: TGCAGTGCTACCTCCCCGGGCGGGAACCATAATTCACCCCTCCACTTT. The encoded protein is CSATSPGGNHNSPLHF.

In the case of this clonotype: With a much larger clone just one base away, this may be a read error. The rearrangement links TRBV11-3 to TRBJ1-3; D is ambiguous. CDR1 and CDR2 from the germline V gene are SGHNT and YENEEA. The CDR3 contains 13 residues. The CDR3 here is CASSVTSGNTMYF. The CDR3 nucleotides are TGTGCCAGCAGCGTAACTTCTGGAAACACCATGTATTTT.

DNA of the CDR3: TGTGCCTGGAGTGTAGGCCAGGACATTCAGTACTTC. Residues: CAWSVGQDIQYF. J is TRBJ2-4 and V is TRBV30; D is ambiguous. Germline CDR1 is GTSNPN and CDR2 is SVGIG (reference sequence). The ends were cut back, 0 bases at V and 8 bases at J, with 8 bases in the middle. This CDR3 has 12 amino acids. The variable domain in full, completed from reference TRBV30 and TRBJ2-4, reads SQTIHQWPATLVQPVGSPLSLECTVEGTSNPNLYWYRQAAGRGLQLLFYSVGIGQISSEVPQNLSASRPQDRQFILSSKKLLLSDSGFYLCAWSVGQDIQYFGAGTRLSVL.

The sample holds a few counts of this clonotype. The chain combines TRBV5-4 with TRBJ2-7, with 10 bases identical to TRBD1. The CDR3 is made up of 15 amino acids. J was trimmed by 3 bases and V by 3 bases; bases with no gene match: 6. Germline assignment: CDR1 SGHNT and CDR2 YYREEE (reference sequence). The CDR3 nucleotides read TGTGCCAGCAGCTGGGACAGGGGTTCTTTCTACGAGCAGTACTTC. It yields the protein CASSWDRGSFYEQYF.

This clonotype was counted between two and nine times. The chain couples TRBV30 to TRBJ2-3; D not resolved. The CDR3 is 16 residues long. CDR1 and CDR2 (germline): GTSNPN, SVGIG (reference sequence). Trimming took off 2 bases at V and 1 base at J, with 16 bases between the two ends. CDR3 residues: CAWSHTLSLGTDTQYF. The CDR3, as DNA: TGTGCCTGGAGTCATACCCTATCTTTGGGCACAGATACGCAGTATTTT.

This clonotype was detected a few times. The chain is built from TRBV10-3 and TRBJ2-7; tentative D call: TRBD1 (5 bases). Germline V gives CDR1 ENHRY, CDR2 SYGVKD. V lost 3 bases and J 7 bases, leaving 13 bases between the germline ends. The CDR3 sequence is 13 residues long. For the CDR3, the DNA is TGTGCCATCAGTGAAACAGGATCCGAGGAGCAGTACTTC. It codes for CAISETGSEEQYF.

The chain is built from TRBV6-7 and TRBJ2-7; D is possibly TRBD2 (6 bases). TRBV6-7 is an ORF; its function is uncertain. There are 14 residues in the CDR3. V dropped 4 bases and J dropped 1 base, with 11 bases sitting between them. This chain's CDR3 is CASSSDYMSYEQYF. The CDR3 nucleotides read TGTGCCAGCAGTTCGGACTATATGTCCTACGAGCAGTACTTC.

The V and J genes are TRBV6-5 and TRBJ2-1, with 9 bases that match TRBD1. V lost 1 base, J lost 4 bases, and 8 bases stayed unmatched. This CDR3 contains 17 residues. CDR1 MNHEY and CDR2 SVGAGI come from the germline V gene. The CDR3 is CASSYFSSGQGYNEQFF. In nucleotides, the CDR3 is TGTGCCAGCAGTTACTTTAGCTCGGGACAGGGATACAATGAGCAGTTCTTC.

This clonotype was detected ten times or more. This chain uses TRBV3-1 with TRBJ2-2; TRBD2 matches at 7 bases. The CDR3 runs 17 residues. The V gene end was trimmed by 4 bases and the J gene end by 3 bases; junction bases not matched to a gene: 11. Germline V gene data show CDR1 as LGHDT and CDR2 as YNNKEL (reference sequence). CDR3 coding DNA: TGTGCCAGCAGCCGATTAACTAGCGCCCCGTACACCGGGGAGCTGTTTTTT. Encoded protein: CASSRLTSAPYTGELFF.

This clonotype was detected only a few times. The chain recombines TRBV6-1 with TRBJ1-2; unclear D gene. V was trimmed by 7 bases and J by 8 bases, leaving 14 bases between them. The V gene's germline CDR1 is MNHNS and CDR2 SASEGT. The CDR3 has 12 amino acids. The CDR3 spells CASNTLPEGYTF. The CDR3 DNA reads as TGTGCCAGCAATACCCTCCCCGAGGGCTACACCTTC.

The chain carries TRBV20-1 and TRBJ2-3; D assignment may be TRBD1 or TRBD2 (5 bases each). This CDR3 is 15 amino acids long. Germline-derived CDR1 and CDR2 are DFQATT and SNEGSKA (reference sequence). With 5 bases removed from V and 0 bases from J, the gap between germline ends came to 15 bases. CDR3 sequence: CSALPWGKSTDTQYF. For the CDR3, the DNA is TGCAGTGCTCTCCCGTGGGGGAAGAGCACAGATACGCAGTATTTT.

This clonotype has at least ten counts. The V call is TRBV6-5, the J call TRBJ2-7; 9 nucleotides line up with TRBD1. The CDR3 runs 12 residues. In germline, CDR1 is MNHEY, CDR2 SVGAGI. Germline trimming cut 9 bases from V and 7 bases from J; bases unmatched to any gene: 7. CDR3 nucleotides: TGTGCCAGTGGACAGGGGTCGTGGGAGCAGTACTTC. Protein product: CASGQGSWEQYF.

J is TRBJ2-3 and V is TRBV30, with D perhaps matching TRBD2 (6 bases). The germline V gene encodes CDR1 GTSNPN and CDR2 SVGIG (reference sequence). There are 11 residues in the CDR3. The ends were cut back, 4 bases at V and 5 bases at J, with 7 bases in the middle. The CDR3 sequence is CAWMGGDTQYF. The CDR3, as DNA: TGTGCCTGGATGGGGGGAGATACGCAGTATTTT.

This clonotype was seen a handful of times. This chain's CDR3 is CSARAGTGIQPQHF. In DNA form, the CDR3 reads TGCAGTGCTAGAGCCGGGACAGGGATCCAGCCCCAGCATTTT. V usage is TRBV20-1 and J usage is TRBJ1-5, with TRBD1 matching over 9 bases. Germline lookup yields CDR1 DFQATT and CDR2 SNEGSKA (reference sequence). The CDR3 is made up of 14 amino acids. With V trimmed by 1 base and J by 7 bases, 5 bases remained unmatched.

For this clonotype: It may be a read error: a sequence one base away is much more abundant. CDR3 region: CASSVQGARNQPQHF. The CDR3 DNA is TGTGCCAGCAGTGTGCAGGGGGCTCGGAATCAGCCCCAGCATTTT. The chain employs TRBV27 and TRBJ1-5, with TRBD1 matching over 8 bases. Germline lookup yields CDR1 MNHEY and CDR2 SMNVEV (reference sequence). There are 15 residues in the CDR3. V dropped 5 bases and J dropped 4; count of bases not matched to a gene: 7.

Of note for this clonotype: The junction and the germline gene differ at one end; a read error may be behind it. V is TRBV7-7 and J is TRBJ2-1, with 11 nucleotides matching TRBD1. The germline V gene has CDR1 SSHAT and CDR2 FNYEAQ (reference sequence). The CDR3 covers 15 residues. The CDR3: CASSPGTGGHNEQFF. In nucleotides, the CDR3 is TGTGCTAGCAGTCCCGGGACAGGGGGGCACAATGAGCAGTTCTTC.

This clonotype was seen more than once but under ten times. The V and J genes are TRBV7-8 and TRBJ2-1; D perhaps matches TRBD1 (5 bases). Per germline, CDR1 SGHVS and CDR2 FQNEAQ. This CDR3 has 15 amino acids. The V gene lost 5 bases and the J gene lost 9 bases, with 20 bases spanning the gap. The CDR3 DNA reads as TGTGCCAGCAGCACAGGACCCCCGGGCGTGAGTGAGCAGTTCTTC. Residues: CASSTGPPGVSEQFF.

This clonotype turned up a few times. The chain links TRBV28 to TRBJ2-3; 8 bases agree with TRBD1. The V and J ends lost 5 bases and 1 base, in that order; junction bases with no gene match: 5. CDR1 and CDR2 (germline): MDHEN, SYDVKM. The CDR3 is 15 residues long. The CDR3 region has the DNA TGTGCCAGCAGTCTCCAGGGGGCCGGCACAGATACGCAGTATTTT. This translates into CASSLQGAGTDTQYF.

The rearrangement links TRBV7-2 to TRBJ1-1; D might be TRBD1 (6 bases). This CDR3 comprises 15 residues. Germline V lookup: CDR1 SGHTA, CDR2 FQGNSA. V was trimmed by 1 base and J by 0 bases, leaving 9 bases between them. This CDR3 is CASSLVGQLNTEAFF. The DNA for the CDR3 is TGTGCCAGCAGCTTAGTGGGACAACTGAACACTGAAGCTTTCTTT.

This clonotype was found a few times. The gene calls are TRBV5-1 and TRBJ2-7; a possible D gene is TRBD2 (6 bases). Trimming took 4 bases from V and 2 from J, leaving 13 bases between them. This CDR3 is 14 amino acids long. Germline lookup yields CDR1 SGHRS and CDR2 YFSETQ. The CDR3 region is CASSLTSPPYEQYF. The CDR3 DNA is TGCGCCAGCAGCCTGACTAGTCCCCCCTACGAGCAGTACTTC.

V usage is TRBV20-1 and J usage is TRBJ2-2; D perhaps matches TRBD2 (6 bases). Germline V gene lookup returns CDR1 DFQATT and CDR2 SNEGSKA (reference sequence). With 1 base removed from V and 2 bases from J, the gap between germline ends came to 11 bases. The CDR3 is 15 amino acids. CDR3 sequence reads: CSARGAGSNTGELFF. CDR3 coding DNA: TGCAGTGCTAGAGGCGCCGGGAGTAACACCGGGGAGCTGTTTTTT.

The chain is built from TRBV3-1 and TRBJ2-3; D unclear. Trimming took 3 bases from V and 1 from J, leaving 8 bases between them. This CDR3 has 14 residues. Germline-derived CDR1 and CDR2 are LGHDT and YNNKEL (reference sequence). DNA of the CDR3: TGTGCCAGCAGCCATAATGGGGGCACAGATACGCAGTATTTT. Translated, it gives CASSHNGGTDTQYF.

V is TRBV20-1 and J is TRBJ1-2; no definite D call. Looked up from germline, CDR1 is DFQATT and CDR2 is SNEGSKA (reference sequence). The germline V and J ends were trimmed by 6 bases and 4 bases, with 15 bases remaining between them. The CDR3 contains 13 residues. In nucleotides, the CDR3 is TGCAGTGCACGAGCCCCGAGGGCCTATGGCTACACCTTC. This gives the protein CSARAPRAYGYTF.

This clonotype appeared a few times. The chain links TRBV29-1 to TRBJ2-1; a weak D match, TRBD2 (5 bases). CDR3 length: 12 residues. Trimming took 7 bases from V and 1 from J, leaving 8 bases between them. Germline-derived CDR1 and CDR2 are SQVTM and ANQGSEA. CDR3 DNA: TGCAGCGGGACTTCGTCCTACAATGAGCAGTTCTTC. This sequence encodes CSGTSSYNEQFF.

This clonotype was detected a few times. The chain links TRBV6-5 to TRBJ2-6; D is unclear. V gave up 7 bases and J gave up 4 bases, with 5 bases separating them. Per the germline V gene, CDR1 is MNHEY and CDR2 is SVGAGI. The CDR3 spans 12 residues. Written as DNA, the CDR3 is TGTGCCAGCATGGGGGGGGCCAACGTCCTGACTTTC. It encodes CASMGGANVLTF.

The chain is built from TRBV28 and TRBJ2-1; 8 nucleotides agree with TRBD2. V lost 5 bases to trimming and J lost 6 bases; unmatched junction nucleotides: 9. The length of the CDR3 is 15 residues. CDR1 and CDR2 from the germline V gene are MDHEN and SYDVKM. The CDR3 protein is CASSPWLAGSNEQFF. As DNA, the CDR3 is TGTGCCAGCAGTCCTTGGCTAGCGGGTTCCAATGAGCAGTTCTTC.